This entry describes one TCR beta chain. Antigen unknown. This CDR3 is built from 13 residues. CDR1 is SGHNT and CDR2 is YYREEE in the germline V gene (reference sequence). V was trimmed by 5 bases and J by 0 bases, leaving 8 bases between them. Measured with immunoSEQ multiplex PCR; TCRdb has only the in-frame clones, and not every one. The table includes about a million clones, around 77% detected once. The data were obtained in a study of shared clonotypes between healthy human individuals. Across the study: Two women and a few men aged 18 to 49 made up the donors.

Study-wide results and limits: Depth was large, yet rarefaction showed that sorted-subset sequencing was incomplete. Few donors restricted represented genetic and exposure-history diversity. Non-shared clonotypes had lower generation probabilities than those shared by all four donors.

The sample was memory CD4+ T cells from PBMCs. Specified subset: CD45RA-negative fraction. The source is a young man in good health. Some clones in this sample may be carry-over from other donors' samples. The chain employs TRBV5-4 and TRBJ1-1; D is uncertain. The CDR3, as DNA: TGTGCCAGCAGTATAGGTTTGAACACTGAAGCTTTCTTT. Amino acid sequence: CASSIGLNTEAFF. The whole variable domain, remainder taken from reference TRBV5-4 and TRBJ1-1, is ETGVTQSPTHLIKTRGQQVTLRCSSQSGHNTVSWYQQALGQGPQFIFQYYREEENGRGNFPPRFSGLQFPNYSSELNVNALELDDSALYLCASSIGLNTEAFFGQGTRLTVV.